The rows below give T cell receptor beta chains drawn from one sample of a study of spatial heterogeneity in lung cancer. MiXCR, applied by TCRdb to the 5' RACE reads, yields one record per CDR3 protein. The data hold roughly 54,000 distinct CDR3 sequences, with about 7.4% observed a single time. This material consisted of PBMCs, taken at surgery. The source is a female donor with early-stage non-small cell lung cancer. The CDR3 runs from the conserved cysteine through the conserved F or W. The D gene is left open where the match is weak. Clone sizes are given selectively: once, few, many, or a class where the clone is expanded.

D	J	size	V	CDR3	DNA
.	TRBJ2-3	many	TRBV30	CAWRVGREFTDTQYF	TGTGCCTGGAGGGTCGGCAGGGAATTCACAGATACGCAGTATTTT
TRBD1	TRBJ2-7	few	TRBV28	CASRFRGNVYEQYF	TGTGCCAGCAGGTTCAGGGGGAATGTCTACGAGCAGTACTTC
.	TRBJ2-3	many	TRBV10-2	CASRGLYSTDTQYF	TGCGCCAGCAGGGGACTCTACAGCACAGATACGCAGTATTTT
.	TRBJ2-4	few	TRBV7-9	CASSLDGTAKNIQYF	TGTGCCAGCAGCTTAGACGGGACCGCCAAAAACATTCAGTACTTC
.	TRBJ1-2	few	TRBV20-1	CSAPNYVGREGGYTF	TGCAGTGCCCCAAACTACGTGGGCAGGGAAGGTGGCTACACCTTC
.	TRBJ1-1	many	TRBV30	CAWRRKRNTEAFF	TGTGCCTGGAGGAGAAAAAGGAACACTGAAGCTTTCTTT
.	TRBJ2-7	many	TRBV6-6	CASSYSLRGRYEQYF	TGTGCCAGCAGTTACTCCCTCAGGGGGAGGTACGAGCAGTACTTC
.	TRBJ2-3	.	TRBV2	CASSQTTLPPDTQYF	TGTGCCAGCAGTCAAACGACCTTACCGCCAGATACGCAGTATTTT
.	TRBJ1-2	.	TRBV4-2	CASKPTTDGDNYGYTF	TGTGCCAGCAAACCGACAACGGACGGGGATAACTATGGCTACACCTTC
.	TRBJ2-3	.	TRBV4-3	CASSQWGSADTQYF	TGCGCCAGCAGCCAATGGGGGAGCGCAGATACGCAGTATTTT
.	TRBJ2-6	many	TRBV10-3	CAIGDGSSSGANVLTF	TGTGCCATCGGGGACGGATCGAGCTCTGGGGCCAACGTCCTGACTTTC
.	TRBJ1-5	.	TRBV3-1	CASSQGKGLRNQPQHF	TGTGCCAGCAGCCAAGGCAAGGGGCTAAGGAATCAGCCCCAGCATTTT
.	TRBJ2-3	many	TRBV18	CASSLWTGTTDTQYF	TGTGCCAGCTCACTCTGGACGGGGACCACAGATACGCAGTATTTT
.	TRBJ1-1	many	TRBV6-2/TRBV6-3	CASKVLGGSVTEAFF	TGTGCCAGCAAAGTGTTGGGCGGGTCCGTCACTGAAGCTTTCTTT
.	TRBJ1-4	.	TRBV29-1	CSVAVPGALAGNEKLFF	TGCAGCGTTGCCGTCCCAGGGGCTCTGGCAGGGAATGAAAAACTGTTTTTT
.	TRBJ2-1	few	TRBV12-5	CASGLAGKVEQFF	TGTGCTAGTGGTTTGGCAGGGAAAGTTGAGCAGTTCTTC
.	TRBJ1-5	many	TRBV19	CASSIRVSNQPQHF	TGTGCCAGTAGTATTCGGGTTAGCAATCAGCCCCAGCATTTT
TRBD2	TRBJ2-4	.	TRBV25-1	CASSEYGLAGGNIQYF	TGTGCCAGCAGTGAATATGGCCTAGCGGGGGGGAACATTCAGTACTTC
TRBD1	TRBJ1-2	many	TRBV6-2/TRBV6-3	CASSPLRTGYGYTF	TGTGCCAGCAGTCCCCTCCGGACAGGCTACGGCTACACCTTC